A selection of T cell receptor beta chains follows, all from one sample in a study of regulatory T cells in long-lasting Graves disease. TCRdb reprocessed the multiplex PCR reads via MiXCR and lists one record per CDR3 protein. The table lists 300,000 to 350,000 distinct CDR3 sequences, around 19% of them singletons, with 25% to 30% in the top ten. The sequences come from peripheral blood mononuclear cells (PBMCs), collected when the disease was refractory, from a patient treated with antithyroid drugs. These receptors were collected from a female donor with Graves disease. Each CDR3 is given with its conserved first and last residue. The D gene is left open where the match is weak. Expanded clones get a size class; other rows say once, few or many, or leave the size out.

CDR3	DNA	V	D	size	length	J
CASRPSREKETQYF	TGTGCCAGCAGACCCTCCCGGGAGAAGGAGACCCAGTACTTC	TRBV6-1	-	few	14	TRBJ2-5
CASSIGGPGLNSPLHF	TGTGCCAGTAGTATCGGGGGGCCGGGCCTTAATTCACCCCTCCACTTT	TRBV19	-	-	16	TRBJ1-6
CASRYTGEDEQYF	TGCGCCAGCAGGTACACAGGGGAGGACGAGCAGTACTTC	TRBV27	-	many	13	TRBJ2-7
CASSQLPEGELFF	TGTGCCAGCAGCCAACTCCCTGAAGGGGAGCTGTTTTTT	TRBV14	-	few	13	TRBJ2-2
CASSEWLGDTQYF	TGTGCCAGCAGTGAATGGCTAGGGGATACGCAGTATTTT	TRBV25-1	-	-	13	TRBJ2-3
CASGPLADRGSPLHF	TGTGCCAGCGGTCCTCTCGCGGACAGGGGGTCACCCCTCCACTTT	TRBV6-2/TRBV6-3	TRBD1	-	15	TRBJ1-6
CASSAGRDGRHEQYF	TGTGCCAGCAGCGCGGGACGAGACGGACGTCACGAGCAGTACTTC	TRBV9	-	-	15	TRBJ2-7
CAIRALSSYNSPLHF	TGTGCCATCAGGGCACTTAGCTCCTATAATTCACCCCTCCACTTT	TRBV10-3	-	-	15	TRBJ1-6
CASITGDSNQPQHF	TGTGCCAGTATCACAGGGGATAGCAATCAGCCCCAGCATTTT	TRBV19	TRBD1	-	14	TRBJ1-5
CASSRRRTGILAGDTGELFF	TGTGCCAGCAGTCGCCGGAGGACAGGGATACTAGCGGGGGACACCGGGGAGCTGTTTTTT	TRBV12-3/TRBV12-4	TRBD2	few	20	TRBJ2-2
CAWRRTTNEQYF	TGTGCCTGGAGAAGGACTACTAACGAGCAGTACTTC	TRBV30	-	few	12	TRBJ2-7
CASRGEAGSGANVLTF	TGTGCCAGCAGGGGGGAGGCGGGTTCTGGGGCCAACGTCCTGACTTTC	TRBV6-1	-	-	16	TRBJ2-6
CASSWGRPLYGYTF	TGTGCCAGCAGTTGGGGCAGGCCACTCTATGGCTACACCTTC	TRBV6-2/TRBV6-3	-	many	14	TRBJ1-2
CASSERHGADTEAFF	TGTGCCAGCTCAGAAAGGCATGGGGCGGACACTGAAGCTTTCTTT	TRBV18	-	-	15	TRBJ1-1
CSARLGSGNQPQHF	TGCAGTGCTAGATTAGGTTCAGGCAATCAGCCCCAGCATTTT	TRBV20-1	-	-	14	TRBJ1-5
CASSSLGSNQPQHF	TGTGCCAGCAGCTCCCTGGGGTCCAATCAGCCCCAGCATTTT	TRBV7-9	-	-	14	TRBJ1-5
CASSLRSGVLKFF	TGTGCCAGCAGTTTAAGATCGGGAGTTTTAAAGTTCTTC	TRBV28	-	-	13	TRBJ2-1
CATSDLMGENSCQETQYF	TGTGCCACCAGTGATTTGATGGGTGAAAACTCGTGCCAAGAGACCCAGTACTTC	TRBV24-1	-	-	18	TRBJ2-5
CASSLGSGFYNEQFF	TGTGCCAGCAGCTTAGGTAGCGGGTTCTACAATGAGCAGTTCTTC	TRBV7-2	TRBD2	-	15	TRBJ2-1
CASSFSGTGELFF	TGTGCCAGCAGCTTTTCTGGAACCGGGGAGCTGTTTTTT	TRBV7-8	-	many	13	TRBJ2-2
CSALPRISDRGFFGNTIYF	TGCAGTGCTCTCCCACGAATCTCTGACAGGGGGTTTTTTGGAAACACCATATATTTT	TRBV20-1	TRBD1	few	19	TRBJ1-3
CAWSGDINQPQHF	TGTGCCTGGAGTGGGGACATCAATCAGCCCCAGCATTTT	TRBV30	-	many	13	TRBJ1-5
CASSQGRDGRSYEQYF	TGCGCCAGCAGCCAAGGGAGAGACGGCCGCTCCTACGAGCAGTACTTC	TRBV4-1	-	-	16	TRBJ2-7
CASSLAGGMRTEAFF	TGTGCCAGCAGCTTAGCGGGGGGGATGAGAACTGAAGCTTTCTTT	TRBV7-2	-	few	15	TRBJ1-1
CAWSVLGIAKSSYEQYF	TGTGCCTGGAGTGTACTGGGAATAGCGAAGAGCTCCTACGAGCAGTACTTC	TRBV30	-	few	17	TRBJ2-7
CSAGPGHRYYEQYF	TGCAGTGCTGGCCCGGGACACCGTTACTACGAGCAGTACTTC	TRBV20-1	-	-	14	TRBJ2-7
CASRPQTGQETQYF	TGCGCCAGCCGCCCACAGACGGGCCAAGAGACCCAGTACTTC	TRBV5-1	-	-	14	TRBJ2-5
CASSSTGTGVDNEQFF	TGTGCCAGCAGCTCCACCGGGACAGGGGTCGACAATGAGCAGTTCTTC	TRBV13	TRBD1	-	16	TRBJ2-1
CASSYLPLGQGVRETQYF	TGTGCCAGCAGTTACCTCCCCTTGGGACAGGGGGTTCGAGAGACCCAGTACTTC	TRBV6-2/TRBV6-3	TRBD1	-	18	TRBJ2-5
CASSLSGKGELFF	TGTGCCAGCAGCCTAAGCGGCAAGGGGGAGCTGTTTTTT	TRBV7-9	-	-	13	TRBJ2-2
CASSPFQGEKLFF	TGTGCCAGCAGTCCCTTTCAGGGTGAAAAACTGTTTTTT	TRBV6-1	-	many	13	TRBJ1-4
CASSLNRATEAFF	TGTGCCAGCAGCCTCAACAGGGCCACTGAAGCTTTCTTT	TRBV7-3	-	many	13	TRBJ1-1
CASSDRLSFNQPQHF	TGTGCCAGCAGTGATCGGTTGAGCTTCAATCAGCCCCAGCATTTT	TRBV2	-	many	15	TRBJ1-5
CASSWGRSQETQYF	TGTGCCAGCAGCTGGGGGAGAAGCCAAGAGACCCAGTACTTC	TRBV9	-	-	14	TRBJ2-5
CASSSLTNSYEQYF	TGTGCCAGCAGCTCCCTGACTAACTCCTACGAGCAGTACTTC	TRBV28	-	many	14	TRBJ2-7
CASRKDRGHYGYTF	TGTGCCAGCAGAAAGGACAGGGGTCACTATGGCTACACCTTC	TRBV6-1	TRBD1	once	14	TRBJ1-2
CASRATGLLRHEQYF	TGTGCCAGCAGGGCCACGGGACTCTTGAGGCACGAGCAGTACTTC	TRBV6-2/TRBV6-3	-	many	15	TRBJ2-7